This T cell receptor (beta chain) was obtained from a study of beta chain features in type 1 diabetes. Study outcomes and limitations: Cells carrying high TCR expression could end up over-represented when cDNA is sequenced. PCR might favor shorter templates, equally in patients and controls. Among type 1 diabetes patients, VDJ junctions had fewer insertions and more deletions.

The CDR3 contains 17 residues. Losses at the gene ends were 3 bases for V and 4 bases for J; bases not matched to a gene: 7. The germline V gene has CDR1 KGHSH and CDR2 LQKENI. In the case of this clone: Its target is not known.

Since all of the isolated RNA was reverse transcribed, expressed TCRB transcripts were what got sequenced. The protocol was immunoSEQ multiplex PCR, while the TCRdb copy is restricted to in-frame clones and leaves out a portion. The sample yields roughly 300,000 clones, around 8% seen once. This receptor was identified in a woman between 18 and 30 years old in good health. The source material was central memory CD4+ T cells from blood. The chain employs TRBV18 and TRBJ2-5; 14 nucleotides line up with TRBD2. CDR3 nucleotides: TGTGCCAGCTCACCTGGGACTAGCGGGAGAAGTGGAGAGACCCAGTACTTC. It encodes CASSPGTSGRSGETQYF. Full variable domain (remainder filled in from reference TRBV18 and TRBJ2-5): NAGVMQNPRHLVRRRGQEARLRCSPMKGHSHVYWYRQLPEEGLKFMVYLQKENIIDESGMPKERFSAEFPKEGPSILRIQQVVRGDSAAYFCASSPGTSGRSGETQYFGPGTRLLVL.